This T cell receptor (beta chain) was sequenced in a study of blood T cell repertoires in COVID-19. The overall study: The United States, Italy and Spain provided the acute and convalescent COVID-19 samples. Nucleic acid was either cDNA or gDNA, and it came from T cells, B-cell-depleted T cells, or PBMCs.

CDR1 and CDR2 from the germline V gene are SGHVS and FQNEAQ. This CDR3 has 13 residues. V lost 2 bases to trimming and J lost 8 bases, with 10 bases between them. Per the authors' pipeline: How many nucleated cells were present was estimated from reference gene primer amplification. Assay: immunoSEQ multiplex PCR; the TCRdb copy retains only in-frame clones and omits some. Clone size and V and J calls were adopted from that table, with D and trimming inferred from the DNA. The repertoire consists of about 310,000 clones, with around 86% occurring once and the leading ten covering 1%. The chain has TRBV7-8 and TRBJ2-1, with a weak D call TRBD1 (5 bases). The sample comprised peripheral blood. The sequence was collected from a man aged 50-60 years with active or convalescent COVID-19. CDR3 region: CASSLPGWHEQFF. DNA for the CDR3: TGTGCCAGCAGCTTACCAGGGTGGCATGAGCAGTTCTTC. Complete variable domain (other parts from reference TRBV7-8 and TRBJ2-1): GAGVSQSPRYKVAKRGQDVALRCDPISGHVSLFWYQQALGQGPEFLTYFQNEAQLDKSGLPSDRFFAERPEGSVSTLKIQRTQQEDSAVYLCASSLPGWHEQFFGPGTRLTVL.